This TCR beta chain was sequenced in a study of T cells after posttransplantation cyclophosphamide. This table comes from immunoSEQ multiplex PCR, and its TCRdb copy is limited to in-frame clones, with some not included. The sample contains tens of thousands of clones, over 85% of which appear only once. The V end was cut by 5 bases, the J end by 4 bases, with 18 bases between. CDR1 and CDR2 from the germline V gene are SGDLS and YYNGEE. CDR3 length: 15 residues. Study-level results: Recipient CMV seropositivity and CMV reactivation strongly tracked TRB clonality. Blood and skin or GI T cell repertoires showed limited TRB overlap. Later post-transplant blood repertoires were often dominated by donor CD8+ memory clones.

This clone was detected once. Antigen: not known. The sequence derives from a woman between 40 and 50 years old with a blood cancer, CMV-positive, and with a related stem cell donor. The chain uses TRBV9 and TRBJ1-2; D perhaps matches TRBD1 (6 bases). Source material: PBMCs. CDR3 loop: CASSMGAEPFYGYTF. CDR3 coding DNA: TGTGCCAGCAGTATGGGGGCCGAGCCCTTCTATGGCTACACCTTC.